Below, 2 T cell receptor beta chains from the same sample are listed, as sequenced in a study of shared clonotypes between healthy human individuals (dated by TCRdb to about 2020). Library creation used the immunoSEQ multiplex PCR assay. Here the immuneACCESS table is served through TCRdb, limited to in-frame sequences with V and J called. Missing clones are a known gap in these copies; in checked studies unresolved V genes cover under half, and the rest lacks a known reason. Present in this sample are under 2,500,000 clones, 90% to 97% of which were seen just once. Around 0.13% of the sample goes to the ten largest clones. The sequenced sample consisted of naive CD4+ T cells sorted from blood. The intended sense of this specimen's cell subset or site label: CD45RA+ positively selected. These receptors were collected from a man younger than 30 in good health.

The chain couples TRBV5-4 to TRBJ2-3; 14 bases agree with TRBD2. With V trimmed by 5 bases and J by 3 bases, 8 bases remained unmatched. This CDR3 is built from 17 residues. The germline CDR1 and CDR2 sequences are SGHNT and YYREEE (reference sequence). The CDR3 nucleotides are TGTGCCAGCAGGTGGGGACTAGCGGGAGATGTTACAGATACGCAGTATTTT. Translating it yields CASRWGLAGDVTDTQYF.

This rearrangement joins TRBV6-5 to TRBJ2-5, with 7 bases matching TRBD2. The CDR3 contains 16 residues. The germline gives CDR1 MNHEY, CDR2 SVGAGI. J was trimmed by 9 bases and V by 0 bases; bases with no gene match: 13. CDR3 loop: CASSYSGVAGGWAQYF. CDR3 nucleotides: TGTGCCAGCAGTTACTCCGGGGTAGCCGGGGGGTGGGCCCAGTACTTC.